This T cell receptor (beta chain) was observed in a study of T cells in Graves' hyperthyroidism and ophthalmopathy. Notes on the study in general: Ophthalmopathy was separated from stable hyperthyroidism by a 13 V-J model.

This clonotype was observed at least ten times. Its antigen is not identified. The TCR beta CDR3 regions underwent amplification using RNA transcripts as the source. HTBI primers drove first-round RT-PCR of the TCR CDR3. TCRdb reprocessed the multiplex PCR reads with MiXCR, giving one entry per CDR3 protein. The data show about 700,000 distinct CDR3 sequences, around 15% seen once. Germline V gene sequence: CDR1 MDHEN, CDR2 SYDVKM. This CDR3 is 16 amino acids long. Trimming shortened V by 5 bases and J by 2 bases, and 19 bases separated the two germline ends. The J gene is TRBJ2-7, the V gene TRBV28, with D possibly TRBD2 on 6 matching bases. The clonotype originates from a woman aged 18-29 years with Graves' hyperthyroidism. The sample was blood. The CDR3 DNA follows: TGTGCCAGCAGTACCCGGGGACGGGAGAGGCCCTACGAGCAGTACTTC. Residues: CASSTRGRERPYEQYF. Using reference TRBV28 and TRBJ2-7 for the parts outside the CDR3, the full variable domain is DVKVTQSSRYLVKRTGEKVFLECVQDMDHENMFWYRQDPGLGLRLIYFSYDVKMKEKGDIPEGYSVSREKKERFSLILESASTNQTSMYLCASSTRGRERPYEQYFGPGTRLTVT.